These 7 T cell receptor beta chains were sequenced from one sample in a study of CD8+ T cells in alopecia areata. RNA was extracted and reverse transcribed into cDNA as the sequencing template. Produced via immunoSEQ multiplex PCR; TCRdb's table is partial and in-frame only. The table records 100,000 to 150,000 clones, 47% of them present only once. Sequencing input: NKG2D-low CD8+ T cells sorted from blood. The receptor source for this set is a human donor with alopecia areata.

The gene calls are TRBV23-1 and TRBJ2-5; D ambiguous. TRBV23-1 is an ORF for which the function is uncertain. CDR3 size: 13 residues. The V gene lost 3 bases and the J gene lost 3 bases, with 8 bases spanning the gap. CDR3 residues: CASSHRLEETQYF. CDR3 sequence (DNA): TGCGCCAGCAGTCACCGACTCGAAGAGACCCAGTACTTC.

Remarks on this clone: Other DNA sequences from this sample encode an identical CDR3 as well. V gene TRBV28 combines with J gene TRBJ2-5; D is unclear. Trimming cost V 5 bases and J 3 bases, with 7 bases left between them. The CDR3 has 12 residues. The V gene's germline CDR1 is MDHEN and CDR2 SYDVKM. The CDR3 is CASSPSKETQYF. The CDR3 DNA reads TGTGCCAGCAGTCCCTCGAAAGAGACCCAGTACTTC.

This clone has more than one count but fewer than ten. The chain employs TRBV5-4 and TRBJ2-1; D is unclear. The CDR3 runs to 13 residues. CDR1 SGHNT and CDR2 YYREEE come from the germline V gene (reference sequence). V was clipped by 0 bases and J by 8 bases, with 9 bases between them. CDR3 in amino acids: CASSLAGRDEQFF. CDR3 in DNA: TGTGCCAGCAGCTTGGCCGGCCGGGATGAGCAGTTCTTC.

The genes are TRBV27 and TRBJ2-3; no clear D gene. The length of the CDR3 is 14 residues. Germline V gene sequence: CDR1 MNHEY, CDR2 SMNVEV (reference sequence). Trimming removed 2 bases at V and 6 bases at J, with 12 bases between. This CDR3 reads CASSLATGSDTQYF. In nucleotides, the CDR3 is TGTGCCAGCAGTTTAGCGACTGGGTCCGATACGCAGTATTTT.

This clone occurred a few times. V and J are TRBV29-1 and TRBJ2-7; 7 bases are shared with TRBD1. CDR1 is SQVTM and CDR2 is ANQGSEA in the germline V gene. The CDR3 sequence is 12 residues long. J gave up 0 bases and V 6 bases, and 2 bases lay outside the gene matches. This CDR3 is CSVGQSSYEQYF. The CDR3 DNA reads as TGCAGCGTGGGACAGTCCTCCTACGAGCAGTACTTC.

The rearrangement links TRBV5-1 to TRBJ2-7, with 9 bases that match TRBD1. The CDR3 is 15 residues long. The V and J ends lost 2 bases and 2 bases, in that order; junction bases with no gene match: 5. Looked up from germline, CDR1 is SGHRS and CDR2 is YFSETQ. CDR3 protein: CASSLTGTGTYEQYF. The CDR3 DNA reads TGCGCCAGCAGCTTAACCGGGACAGGGACCTACGAGCAGTACTTC.

The gene calls are TRBV29-1 and TRBJ1-5; D is perhaps TRBD1 (5 bases). Trimming removed 6 bases from V and 5 bases from J, with 17 bases in between. Looked up from germline, CDR1 is SQVTM and CDR2 is ANQGSEA. This CDR3 contains 14 residues. CDR3 residues: CSVGGTGFDQPQHF. DNA for the CDR3: TGCAGCGTGGGGGGGACCGGTTTTGATCAGCCCCAGCATTTT.